The rows below give T cell receptor beta chains drawn from one sample of a study of PD-1 blockade in classical Hodgkin lymphoma. TCRdb's copy holds only in-frame clones and misses some; the assay was immunoSEQ multiplex PCR. The table shows 15,000 to 20,000 clones, with about four fifths occurring only once. The sample in question was peripheral blood mononuclear cells (PBMCs), obtained before the second cycle of nivolumab. These TCRs come from a human donor with classical Hodgkin lymphoma. CDR3s include the opening cysteine and the closing phenylalanine or tryptophan. A D gene is named only where the DNA matches it firmly. A clone size is listed for some rows: how often the clone was seen (once, few, many), or a class if it is expanded.

TRBV6-1	.	TRBD2	TRBJ2-7	TGTGCCAGCCGATCGACTAGCCGTTCCTACGAGCAGTACTTC	CASRSTSRSYEQYF
TRBV28	few	TRBD2	TRBJ2-1	TGTGCCAGTCGGAGGAGCGGGGGGGCGGATGAGCAGTTCTTC	CASRRSGGADEQFF
TRBV5-1	.	.	TRBJ1-1	TGCGCCAGCAGCGCACAGGGTCAAAAAACTGAAGCTTTCTTT	CASSAQGQKTEAFF
TRBV29-1	.	TRBD1	TRBJ2-1	TGCAGCGTCGATGGGGACAGGTATAGGAATGAGCAGTTCTTC	CSVDGDRYRNEQFF
TRBV6-5	.	.	TRBJ2-2	TGTGCCAGCAGTTACTTGGCAGGGCGGGCCGGGGAGCTGTTTTTT	CASSYLAGRAGELFF
TRBV4-2	few	TRBD2	TRBJ2-5	TGTGCCAGCAGCCAAGGGACTAGCGGGCAAGAGACCCAGTACTTC	CASSQGTSGQETQYF
TRBV19	.	.	TRBJ1-3	TGTGCCAGTAGTATCTCGGACAGCGGAAACACCATATATTTT	CASSISDSGNTIYF
TRBV14	.	.	TRBJ1-1	TGTGCCAGCAGCCAAGGAGGGCCCGGTTTGAACACTGAAGCTTTCTTT	CASSQGGPGLNTEAFF
TRBV2	.	TRBD2	TRBJ2-3	TGTGCTTCCCTCGCCAGCGGGGATACAGATACGCAGTATTTT	CASLASGDTDTQYF
TRBV6-1	.	.	TRBJ2-1	TGTGCCAGCGGGAGGACAGCCCCTGGCGGTGAGCAGTTCTTC	CASGRTAPGGEQFF